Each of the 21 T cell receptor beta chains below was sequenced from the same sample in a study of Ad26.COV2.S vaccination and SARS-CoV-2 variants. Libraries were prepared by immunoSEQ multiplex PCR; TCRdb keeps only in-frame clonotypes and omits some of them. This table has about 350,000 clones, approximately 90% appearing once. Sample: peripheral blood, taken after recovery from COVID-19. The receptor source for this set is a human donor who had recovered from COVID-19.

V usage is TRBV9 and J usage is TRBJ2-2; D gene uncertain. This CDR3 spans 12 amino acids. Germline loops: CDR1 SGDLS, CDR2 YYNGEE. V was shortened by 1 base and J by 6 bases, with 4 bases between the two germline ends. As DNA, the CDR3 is TGTGCCAGCAGCGTATCTGCCGGGGAGCTGTTTTTT. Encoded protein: CASSVSAGELFF.

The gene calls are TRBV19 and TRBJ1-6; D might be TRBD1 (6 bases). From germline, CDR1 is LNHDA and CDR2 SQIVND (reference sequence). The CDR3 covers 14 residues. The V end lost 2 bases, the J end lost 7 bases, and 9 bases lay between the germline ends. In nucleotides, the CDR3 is TGTGCCAGTAGTATATCACAGGGAAATTCACCCCTCCACTTT. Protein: CASSISQGNSPLHF.

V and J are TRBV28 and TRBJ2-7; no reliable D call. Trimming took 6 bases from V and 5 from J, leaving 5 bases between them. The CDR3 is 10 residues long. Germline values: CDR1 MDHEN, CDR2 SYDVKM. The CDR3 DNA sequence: TGTGCCAGCAGCTCGGACGAGCAGTACTTC. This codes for CASSSDEQYF.

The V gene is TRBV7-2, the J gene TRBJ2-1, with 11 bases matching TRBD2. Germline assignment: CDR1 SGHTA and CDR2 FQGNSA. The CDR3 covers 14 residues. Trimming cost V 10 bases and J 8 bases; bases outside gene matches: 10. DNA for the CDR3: TGTGCCACCGCGACTAGCGGGGCCGGGGATGAGCAGTTCTTC. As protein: CATATSGAGDEQFF.

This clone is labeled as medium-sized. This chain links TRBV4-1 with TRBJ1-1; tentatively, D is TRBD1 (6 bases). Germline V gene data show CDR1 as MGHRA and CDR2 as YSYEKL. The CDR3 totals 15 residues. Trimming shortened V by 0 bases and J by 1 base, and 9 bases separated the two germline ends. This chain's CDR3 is CASSQDRGANTEAFF. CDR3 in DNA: TGCGCCAGCAGCCAAGATCGGGGGGCGAACACTGAAGCTTTCTTT.

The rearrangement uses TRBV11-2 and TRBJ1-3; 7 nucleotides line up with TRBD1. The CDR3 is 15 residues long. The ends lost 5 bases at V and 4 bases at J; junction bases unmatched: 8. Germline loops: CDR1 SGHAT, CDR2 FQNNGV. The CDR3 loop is CASSAYRGLGNTIYF. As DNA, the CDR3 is TGTGCCAGCAGCGCCTACAGGGGATTGGGAAACACCATATATTTT.

The DNA of the CDR3 is TGTGCCAGCCGGGGGGGGGCCCTCTTCGAGCAGTACTTC. It yields the protein CASRGGALFEQYF. This rearrangement joins TRBV6-5 to TRBJ2-7, with 8 bases aligning to TRBD2. With V trimmed by 8 bases and J by 6 bases, 9 bases remained unmatched. Germline V gene lookup returns CDR1 MNHEY and CDR2 SVGAGI. CDR3 length: 13 residues.

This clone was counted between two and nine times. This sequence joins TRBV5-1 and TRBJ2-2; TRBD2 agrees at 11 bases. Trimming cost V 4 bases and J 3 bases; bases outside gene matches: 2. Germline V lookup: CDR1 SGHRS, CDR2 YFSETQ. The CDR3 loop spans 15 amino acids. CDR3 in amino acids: CASSPGLADTGELFF. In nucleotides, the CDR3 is TGCGCCAGCAGCCCGGGACTAGCGGACACCGGGGAGCTGTTTTTT.

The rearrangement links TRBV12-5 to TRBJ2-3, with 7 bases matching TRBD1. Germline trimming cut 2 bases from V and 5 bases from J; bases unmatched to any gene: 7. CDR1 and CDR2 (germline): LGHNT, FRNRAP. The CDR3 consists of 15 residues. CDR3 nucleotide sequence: TGTGCTAGTGGTTTGCCTAAACAGGGGAAAGATACGCAGTATTTT. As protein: CASGLPKQGKDTQYF.

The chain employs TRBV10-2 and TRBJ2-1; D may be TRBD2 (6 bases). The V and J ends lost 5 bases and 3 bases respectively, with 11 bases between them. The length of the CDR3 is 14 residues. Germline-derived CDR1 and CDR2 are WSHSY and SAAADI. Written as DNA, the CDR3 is TGCGCCAGCAGTTTCCCGGGACTCTACAATGAGCAGTTCTTC. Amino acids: CASSFPGLYNEQFF.

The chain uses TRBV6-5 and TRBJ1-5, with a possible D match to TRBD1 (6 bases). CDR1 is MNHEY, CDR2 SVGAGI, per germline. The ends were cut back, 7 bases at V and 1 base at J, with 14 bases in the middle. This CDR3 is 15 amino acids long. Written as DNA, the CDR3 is TGTGCCAGCACCCGTGCAGGGGAGAGCAATCAGCCCCAGCATTTT. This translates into CASTRAGESNQPQHF.

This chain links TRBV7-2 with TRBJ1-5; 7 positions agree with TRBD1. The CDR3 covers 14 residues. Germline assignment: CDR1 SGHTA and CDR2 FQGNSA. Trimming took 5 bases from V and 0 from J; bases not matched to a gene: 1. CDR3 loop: CASSQGGSNQPQHF. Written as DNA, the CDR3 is TGTGCCAGCAGCCAGGGGGGTAGCAATCAGCCCCAGCATTTT.

CDR3 sequence reads: CSASSPQGAFNQPQHF. In nucleotides, the CDR3 is TGCAGTGCTAGTTCCCCACAGGGAGCGTTCAATCAGCCCCAGCATTTT. The chain links TRBV20-1 to TRBJ1-5; maybe TRBD1 (6 bases). Per the germline V gene, CDR1 is DFQATT and CDR2 is SNEGSKA (reference sequence). The CDR3 has 16 amino acids. Trimming pared 3 bases from V and 3 bases from J, leaving 18 bases between.

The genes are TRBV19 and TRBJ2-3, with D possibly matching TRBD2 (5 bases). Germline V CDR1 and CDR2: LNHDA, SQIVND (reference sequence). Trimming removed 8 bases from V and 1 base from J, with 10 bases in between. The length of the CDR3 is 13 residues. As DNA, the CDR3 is TGTGCCAGTGGTACCGGGGGCACAGATACGCAGTATTTT. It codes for CASGTGGTDTQYF.

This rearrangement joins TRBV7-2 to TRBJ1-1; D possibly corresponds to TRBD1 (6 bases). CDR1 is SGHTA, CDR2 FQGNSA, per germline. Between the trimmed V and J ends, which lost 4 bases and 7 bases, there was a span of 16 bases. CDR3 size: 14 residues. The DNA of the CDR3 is TGTGCCAGCAGCTCCAACAACAGGGCAAATGAAGCTTTCTTT. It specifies CASSSNNRANEAFF.

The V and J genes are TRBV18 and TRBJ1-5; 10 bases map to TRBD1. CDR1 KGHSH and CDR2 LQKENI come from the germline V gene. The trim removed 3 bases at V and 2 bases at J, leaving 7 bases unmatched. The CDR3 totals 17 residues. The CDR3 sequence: CASSPGTGAEGNQPQHF. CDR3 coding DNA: TGTGCCAGCTCACCCGGGACAGGGGCCGAGGGCAATCAGCCCCAGCATTTT. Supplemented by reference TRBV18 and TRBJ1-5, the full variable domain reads NAGVMQNPRHLVRRRGQEARLRCSPMKGHSHVYWYRQLPEEGLKFMVYLQKENIIDESGMPKERFSAEFPKEGPSILRIQQVVRGDSAAYFCASSPGTGAEGNQPQHFGDGTRLSIL.

The CDR3 loop reads CASSLGENYGYTF. The CDR3 DNA sequence: TGTGCCAGCTCACTGGGAGAAAATTATGGCTACACCTTC. This rearrangement joins TRBV18 to TRBJ1-2; D call uncertain. This CDR3 is built from 13 residues. Trimming stripped 4 bases from V and 5 bases from J, with 11 bases between. From germline, CDR1 is KGHSH and CDR2 LQKENI.

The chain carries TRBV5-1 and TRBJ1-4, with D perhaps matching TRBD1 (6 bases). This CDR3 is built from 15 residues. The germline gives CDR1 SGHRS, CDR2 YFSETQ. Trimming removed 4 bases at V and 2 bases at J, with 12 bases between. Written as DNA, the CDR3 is TGCGCCAGCAGCCCCGAGGGGGGCACTAATGAAAAACTGTTTTTT. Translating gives CASSPEGGTNEKLFF.

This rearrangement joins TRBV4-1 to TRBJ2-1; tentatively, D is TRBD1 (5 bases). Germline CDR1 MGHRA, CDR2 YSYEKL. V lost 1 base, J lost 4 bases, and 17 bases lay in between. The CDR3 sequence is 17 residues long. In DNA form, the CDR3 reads TGCGCCAGCAGCCAAGGACCCCAGGGAAGGCTTTACAATGAGCAGTTCTTC. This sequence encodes CASSQGPQGRLYNEQFF.

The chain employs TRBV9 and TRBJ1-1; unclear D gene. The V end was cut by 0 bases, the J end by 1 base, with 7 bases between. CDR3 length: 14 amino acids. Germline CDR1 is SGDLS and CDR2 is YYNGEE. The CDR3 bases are TGTGCCAGCAGCGTAGAGATCGAGAACACTGAAGCTTTCTTT. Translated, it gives CASSVEIENTEAFF.

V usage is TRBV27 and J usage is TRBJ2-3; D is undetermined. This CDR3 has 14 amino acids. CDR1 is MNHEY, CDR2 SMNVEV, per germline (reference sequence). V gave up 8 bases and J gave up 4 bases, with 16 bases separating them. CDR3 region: CASSEVRRADTQYF. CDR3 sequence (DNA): TGTGCCAGCTCAGAGGTTCGTCGTGCAGATACGCAGTATTTT.